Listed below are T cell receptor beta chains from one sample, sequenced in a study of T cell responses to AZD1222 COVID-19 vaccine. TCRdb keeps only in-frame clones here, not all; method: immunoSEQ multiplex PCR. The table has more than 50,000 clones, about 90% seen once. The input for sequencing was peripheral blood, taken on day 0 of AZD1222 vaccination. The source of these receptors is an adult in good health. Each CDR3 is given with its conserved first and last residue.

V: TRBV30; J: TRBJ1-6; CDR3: CAWTARGLGNSPLHF
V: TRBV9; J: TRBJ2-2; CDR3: CASSVGGGRGRRGELFF
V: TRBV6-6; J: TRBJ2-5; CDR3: CASSPRGSGGPGETQYF
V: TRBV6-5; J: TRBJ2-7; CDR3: CASSPTDSREQYF
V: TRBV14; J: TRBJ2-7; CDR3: CASSRLGKGAQPGLGGEQYF
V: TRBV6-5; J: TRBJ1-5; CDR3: CASQWGQGSNQPQHF
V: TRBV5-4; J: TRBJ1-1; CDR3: CASSRQGGFEAFF
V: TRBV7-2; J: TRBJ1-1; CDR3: CASSRQGAPMNTEAFF
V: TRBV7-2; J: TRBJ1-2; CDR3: CASSLDRRNYGYTF
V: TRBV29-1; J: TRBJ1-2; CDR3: CSVEGGTGVGYTF
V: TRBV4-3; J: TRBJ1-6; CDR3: CASSQRGGAYNSPLHF
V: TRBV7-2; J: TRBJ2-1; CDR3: CASSLDVGARVNEQFF
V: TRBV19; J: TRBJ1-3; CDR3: CASSIDPLSSGNTIYF
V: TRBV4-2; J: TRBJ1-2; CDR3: CASSQVEGNYGYTF
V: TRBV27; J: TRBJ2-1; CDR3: CASSSLGRGYNEQFF
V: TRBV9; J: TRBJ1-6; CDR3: CASSARGVGDNSPLHF
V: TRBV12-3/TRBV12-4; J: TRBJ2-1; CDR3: CASTHPGGNEQFF
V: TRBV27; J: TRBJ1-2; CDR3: CASSFREETYYGYTF
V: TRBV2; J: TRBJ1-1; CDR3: CASSPQLMGNTEAFF
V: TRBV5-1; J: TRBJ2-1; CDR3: CASSSAGNEQFF
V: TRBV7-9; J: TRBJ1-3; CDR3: CASSIQQGSGNTIYF
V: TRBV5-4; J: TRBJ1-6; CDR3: CASTQGGVNSPLHF
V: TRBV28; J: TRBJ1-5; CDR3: CASTPTGNQPQHF